This TCR beta chain derives from a study of T cells in Graves' hyperthyroidism and ophthalmopathy. A patient was excluded if there was uncontrolled infection, other autoimmune disease, pregnancy or lactation. This CDR3 contains 17 residues. Trimming removed 3 bases from V and 0 bases from J, with 16 bases in between. CDR1 is SGDLS and CDR2 is YYNGEE in the germline V gene. There were TCR beta CDR3 regions amplified from RNA transcripts. Initially, a first-round RT-PCR of the TCR CDR3 employed the HTBI primer set. TCRdb itself ran the multiplex PCR reads through MiXCR, one entry per CDR3 protein. The sample holds roughly 700,000 distinct CDR3 sequences; around 15% are singletons and the top ten take 15% to 17%. This clonotype turned up a few times.

The chain uses TRBV9 and TRBJ2-1; D is tentatively TRBD1 or TRBD2 (5 bases each). Sequenced material: blood. This receptor was taken from a man aged 45-60 years with Graves' hyperthyroidism. The CDR3 reads CASSEGGTRGSYNEQFF. CDR3 DNA sequence: TGTGCCAGCAGCGAGGGCGGTACGAGGGGCTCCTACAATGAGCAGTTCTTC.